The 23 T cell receptor beta chains listed next were all sequenced from one sample in a study of a mutant IDH1 vaccine in newly diagnosed glioma. Documented time point: week 35, safety follow-up. What each vaccine dose contained was 300 ug of mutant IDH1 20-mer peptide, accompanied by topical imiquimod. The antigens these receptors bind are not known. Profiled with immunoSEQ multiplex PCR; TCRdb holds only in-frame clones, not every one. The sample records tens of thousands of clones, 60% to 75% being singletons. This material consisted of PBMCs, taken from a glioma patient whose treatment included an IDH1 peptide vaccine. Every receptor here comes from a man aged 45 to 65 with glioma.

This clone was picked up many times. The rearrangement links TRBV30 to TRBJ1-4; 7 bases are a match to TRBD1. The CDR3 sequence is 15 residues long. From germline, CDR1 is GTSNPN and CDR2 SVGIG (reference sequence). Unmatched junction bases numbered 10, after V lost 1 base and J lost 8 bases. Written as DNA, the CDR3 is TGTGCCTGGAGTGAACTACAGGGGAGAGGAGAAAAACTGTTTTTT. Protein product: CAWSELQGRGEKLFF.

The gene calls are TRBV6-6 and TRBJ2-3; 9 bases align to TRBD1. Germline-derived CDR1 and CDR2 are MNHNY and SVGAGI (reference sequence). The CDR3 loop spans 16 amino acids. V was pared by 6 bases and J by 7 bases, with 14 bases of the junction left unmatched. CDR3: CASSSLLTGTGNTQYF. As DNA, the CDR3 is TGTGCCAGCAGCAGCTTACTCACCGGGACAGGGAATACGCAGTATTTT.

The CDR3 DNA follows: TGTGCCAGCAGCTTAGCTACCGCAGGGTTGGATGAAAAACTGTTTTTT. Encoded protein: CASSLATAGLDEKLFF. The rearrangement uses TRBV7-9 and TRBJ1-4; D might be TRBD1 (5 bases). Deletions cut 0 bases from V and 6 bases from J, with 14 bases between. The CDR3 is 16 residues long. Germline V gene sequence: CDR1 SEHNR, CDR2 FQNEAQ (reference sequence).

This rearrangement joins TRBV7-9 to TRBJ1-1; D uncertain. There are 12 residues in the CDR3. Germline V gene sequence: CDR1 SEHNR, CDR2 FQNEAQ (reference sequence). Trimming shortened V by 2 bases and J by 4 bases, and 5 bases separated the two germline ends. CDR3 nucleotide sequence: TGTGCCAGCAGCTTATCAAGCACTGAAGCTTTCTTT. This sequence encodes CASSLSSTEAFF. The whole variable domain, remainder taken from reference TRBV7-9 and TRBJ1-1, is DTGVSQNPRHKITKRGQNVTFRCDPISEHNRLYWYRQTLGQGPEFLTYFQNEAQLEKSRLLSDRFSAERPKGSFSTLEIQRTEQGDSAMYLCASSLSSTEAFFGQGTRLTVV.

CDR3 protein: CSPLPNTEAFF. Here the CDR3 DNA reads TGCAGCCCCCTGCCGAACACTGAAGCTTTCTTT. The chain carries TRBV29-1 and TRBJ1-1; D is ambiguous. The CDR3 length is 11 residues. Trimming left V 8 bases short and J 1 base short, with 8 bases between. Germline-derived CDR1 and CDR2 are SQVTM and ANQGSEA.

V usage is TRBV30 and J usage is TRBJ1-6; 7 nucleotides line up with TRBD1. With V trimmed by 2 bases and J by 13 bases, 11 bases remained unmatched. The CDR3 length is 14 residues. The germline V gene has CDR1 GTSNPN and CDR2 SVGIG (reference sequence). The CDR3 DNA is TGTGCCTGGAGTTGGGGCAGGGGGATAAGGCCCCTCCACTTT. Translation gives CAWSWGRGIRPLHF.

The V gene is TRBV30, the J gene TRBJ1-5, with 9 bases identical to TRBD1. Germline V gene lookup returns CDR1 GTSNPN and CDR2 SVGIG (reference sequence). The CDR3 length is 13 residues. Trimming took 4 bases from V and 9 from J; bases not matched to a gene: 7. As DNA, the CDR3 is TGTGCCTGGAAAACACAGGGGGCGACGCCCCAGCATTTT. Translating gives CAWKTQGATPQHF.

The V gene is TRBV5-1, the J gene TRBJ2-1, with 7 bases that match TRBD1. V lost 8 bases to trimming and J lost 4 bases; unmatched junction nucleotides: 12. Germline V CDR1 and CDR2: SGHRS, YFSETQ. CDR3 length: 15 residues. The CDR3 loop reads CASCTGQRSYNEQFF. CDR3 bases: TGCGCCAGTTGTACGGGACAGCGATCTTACAATGAGCAGTTCTTC.

The V and J genes are TRBV7-2 and TRBJ1-2; maybe TRBD1 (5 bases). From germline, CDR1 is SGHTA and CDR2 FQGNSA. The ends were cut back, 5 bases at V and 5 bases at J, with 12 bases in the middle. There are 13 residues in the CDR3. This chain's CDR3 is CASSRNQGYGYTF. In DNA form, the CDR3 reads TGTGCCAGCAGCCGAAATCAGGGATATGGCTACACCTTC.

This chain joins TRBV9 and TRBJ1-2, with a tentative D call TRBD1 (6 bases). Trimming took 2 bases from V and 5 from J, leaving 16 bases between them. Germline loops: CDR1 SGDLS, CDR2 YYNGEE. This CDR3 region has 15 residues. The CDR3 region is CASSVPSYRVYGYTF. In nucleotides, the CDR3 is TGTGCCAGCAGCGTCCCTTCTTACAGGGTTTATGGCTACACCTTC.

This sequence joins TRBV19 and TRBJ1-5; 7 positions agree with TRBD1. Germline V lookup: CDR1 LNHDA, CDR2 SQIVND (reference sequence). V was clipped by 7 bases and J by 1 base; unmatched bases: 7. The CDR3 sequence is 15 residues long. The CDR3 protein is CASINDRASNQPQHF. As DNA, the CDR3 is TGTGCCAGTATTAACGACAGGGCCAGCAATCAGCCCCAGCATTTT.

The V gene is TRBV27, the J gene TRBJ1-3, with D possibly being TRBD1 (6 bases). Germline values: CDR1 MNHEY, CDR2 SMNVEV (reference sequence). V lost 6 bases and J 3 bases, leaving 18 bases between the germline ends. CDR3 size: 16 residues. CDR3 in amino acids: CASRPLGGADGNTIYF. The CDR3 DNA reads TGTGCCAGCAGGCCTCTTGGGGGCGCGGATGGAAACACCATATATTTT.

The V and J genes are TRBV19 and TRBJ1-2; D remains ambiguous. The CDR3 sequence is 14 residues long. Germline values: CDR1 LNHDA, CDR2 SQIVND (reference sequence). Trimming left V 3 bases short and J 0 bases short, with 8 bases between. The CDR3 bases are TGTGCCAGTAGTATCATGTCCTCTAACTATGGCTACACCTTC. Translated: CASSIMSSNYGYTF.

This chain uses TRBV7-2 with TRBJ1-1; D is undetermined. CDR1 SGHTA and CDR2 FQGNSA come from the germline V gene. CDR3 length: 11 amino acids. Trimming removed 5 bases at V and 8 bases at J, with 9 bases between. CDR3 protein: CASSQEWEAFF. Here the CDR3 DNA reads TGTGCCAGCAGCCAAGAGTGGGAAGCTTTCTTT.

V is TRBV4-1 and J is TRBJ2-2; 7 nucleotides agree with TRBD2. This CDR3 comprises 14 residues. V lost 3 bases to trimming and J lost 4 bases; unmatched junction nucleotides: 2. Looked up from germline, CDR1 is MGHRA and CDR2 is YSYEKL. Here the CDR3 DNA reads TGCGCCAGCAGCCAGTGGGAGGGCACCGGGGAGCTGTTTTTT. As protein: CASSQWEGTGELFF.

The chain joins TRBV4-1 to TRBJ2-7; 9 bases map to TRBD1. The ends lost 0 bases at V and 2 bases at J; junction bases unmatched: 5. The CDR3 has 16 residues. Germline V CDR1 and CDR2: MGHRA, YSYEKL. Written as DNA, the CDR3 is TGCGCCAGCAGCCAAGAAGGGGGGACAGGGACCTACGAGCAGTACTTC. Its translation: CASSQEGGTGTYEQYF.

In DNA, the CDR3 is TGTGCCAGCAGCGAATACACTAATGAAAAACTGTTTTTT. It encodes CASSEYTNEKLFF. This chain joins TRBV6-6 and TRBJ1-4; no definite D call. The germline CDR1 and CDR2 sequences are MNHNY and SVGAGI (reference sequence). The CDR3 spans 13 residues. With 6 bases removed from V and 2 bases from J, the gap between germline ends came to 7 bases.

The chain employs TRBV6-1 and TRBJ2-7; D gene unclear. The CDR3 length is 13 residues. Germline-derived CDR1 and CDR2 are MNHNS and SASEGT. Trimming pared 2 bases from V and 3 bases from J, leaving 8 bases between. For the CDR3, the DNA is TGTGCCAGCAGTGAACCGGGCAGCTACGAGCAGTACTTC. This encodes CASSEPGSYEQYF.

This clone was found a few times. The chain has TRBV7-2 and TRBJ1-1, with D possibly TRBD1 on 5 matching bases. Germline values: CDR1 SGHTA, CDR2 FQGNSA. This CDR3 is 13 amino acids long. Between the trimmed V and J ends, which lost 5 bases and 1 base, there was a span of 8 bases. The CDR3 nucleotides are TGTGCCAGCAGCCTCGACAGGAACACTGAAGCTTTCTTT. Translation gives CASSLDRNTEAFF. The full variable domain, completed using reference TRBV7-2 and TRBJ1-1, is GAGVSQSPSNKVTEKGKDVELRCDPISGHTALYWYRQSLGQGLEFLIYFQGNSAPDKSGLPSDRFSAERTGGSVSTLTIQRTQQEDSAVYLCASSLDRNTEAFFGQGTRLTVV.

The chain links TRBV19 to TRBJ1-1; tentative D call: TRBD1 (5 bases). CDR1 LNHDA and CDR2 SQIVND come from the germline V gene (reference sequence). The CDR3 runs to 14 residues. Trimming removed 1 base at V and 1 base at J, with 7 bases between. CDR3 in amino acids: CASSIAGANTEAFF. CDR3 coding DNA: TGTGCCAGTAGTATAGCTGGGGCGAACACTGAAGCTTTCTTT.

The rearrangement links TRBV6-8 to TRBJ1-1; D gene uncertain. V gave up 2 bases and J gave up 0 bases, with 16 bases separating them. The germline CDR1 and CDR2 sequences are MNHGY and SAAAGT. This CDR3 has 17 amino acids. The CDR3 is CASSYASTHNMNTEAFF. As DNA, the CDR3 is TGTGCCAGCAGTTACGCCTCGACGCACAACATGAACACTGAAGCTTTCTTT.

V usage is TRBV6-5 and J usage is TRBJ1-4, with 7 bases aligning to TRBD1. CDR1 is MNHEY and CDR2 is SVGAGI in the germline V gene. The CDR3 runs 12 residues. V shed 8 bases, J shed 6 bases, and the junction held 3 bases outside the gene matches. CDR3 in amino acids: CASGGTDEKLFF. The CDR3 region has the DNA TGTGCCAGCGGGGGGACAGATGAAAAACTGTTTTTT.

The chain uses TRBV2 and TRBJ1-5; D is uncertain. The CDR3 length is 13 residues. The germline V and J ends were trimmed by 6 bases and 0 bases, with 6 bases remaining between them. Germline V lookup: CDR1 SNHLY, CDR2 FYNNEI. CDR3 sequence reads: CASSPYSNQPQHF. CDR3 DNA sequence: TGTGCCAGCAGCCCTTATAGCAATCAGCCCCAGCATTTT.